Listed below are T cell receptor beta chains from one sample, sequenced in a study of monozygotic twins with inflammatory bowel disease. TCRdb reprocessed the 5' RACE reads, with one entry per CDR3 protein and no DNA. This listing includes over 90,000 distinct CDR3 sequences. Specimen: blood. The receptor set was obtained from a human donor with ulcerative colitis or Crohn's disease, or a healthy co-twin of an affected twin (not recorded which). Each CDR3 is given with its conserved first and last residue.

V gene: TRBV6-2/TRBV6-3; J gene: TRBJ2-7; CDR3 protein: CASGSWYEQYF
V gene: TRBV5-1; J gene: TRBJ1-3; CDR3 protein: CASSFGSGNTIYF
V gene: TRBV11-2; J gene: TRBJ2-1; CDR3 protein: CASSSKRASSNEQFF
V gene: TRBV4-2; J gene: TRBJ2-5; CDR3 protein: CASSQGGASRTQYF
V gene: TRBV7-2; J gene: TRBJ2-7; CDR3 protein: CASSLGLGSSSYEQYF
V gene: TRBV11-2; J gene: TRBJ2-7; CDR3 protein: CASSLRTPYEQYF
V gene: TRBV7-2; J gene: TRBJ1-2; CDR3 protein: CASTHPIGSTGYYGYTF
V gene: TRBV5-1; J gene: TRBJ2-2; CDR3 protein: CASLPSGGSTGELFF
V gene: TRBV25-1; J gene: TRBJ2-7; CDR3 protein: CASSGRLEEQYF
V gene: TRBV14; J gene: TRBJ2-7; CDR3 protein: CASSLRYLVVQYF
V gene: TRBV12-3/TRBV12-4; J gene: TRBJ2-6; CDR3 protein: CASSLGRQGLSGANVLTF